The clone carrying this T cell receptor (beta chain) was detected only once. Per the study methods: Estimated nucleated cell counts came from reference gene primer amplification. Profiling relied on immunoSEQ multiplex PCR, and the TCRdb table lists in-frame clones only, not all of them. V and J calls and clone size are copied from that table; D and trimming were computed from the DNA. The data hold 230,000 or so clones, with 70% to 85% observed a single time. These data are taken from a study of blood T cell repertoires in COVID-19. The V end was cut by 8 bases, the J end by 1 base, with 14 bases between. From germline, CDR1 is MNHEY and CDR2 SMNVEV (reference sequence). The CDR3 runs to 14 residues.

Material for sequencing was peripheral blood. This TCR was sampled from a man aged 35 to 55 who had recovered from COVID-19. The rearrangement joins TRBV27 to TRBJ2-5; weak D call: TRBD1 (6 bases). CDR3 sequence reads: CASENRAVQETQYF. The CDR3 DNA follows: TGTGCCAGCGAGAACAGGGCGGTCCAAGAGACCCAGTACTTC.